These 17 T cell receptor beta chains share one sample of origin, sequenced in a study of technical replicates of blood from a few donors. Using immunoSEQ multiplex PCR, the repertoire was profiled, and TCRdb retains in-frame clones only, with some absent. The sample includes 13,000 or so clones, around 93% of them seen just once. Sequenced sample: PBMCs. The receptors here all came from a human donor in good health.

This sequence joins TRBV11-3 and TRBJ2-1, with 9 bases fitting TRBD2. This CDR3 has 17 residues. Trimming removed 3 bases from V and 6 bases from J; junction bases left unmatched: 12. Germline V lookup: CDR1 SGHNT, CDR2 YENEEA. As DNA, the CDR3 is TGTGCCAGCAGCTTGGGGATTGGTGGCGGGAGGGTCAATGAGCAGTTCTTC. Its translation is CASSLGIGGGRVNEQFF.

The chain has TRBV7-8 and TRBJ2-1; perhaps TRBD1 as D (6 bases). CDR1 and CDR2 from the germline V gene are SGHVS and FQNEAQ. V lost 0 bases to trimming and J lost 0 bases, with 9 bases between them. The CDR3 loop spans 16 amino acids. The DNA of the CDR3 is TGTGCCAGCAGCTTAGCGCCCAGGGGCTCCTACAATGAGCAGTTCTTC. Its translation is CASSLAPRGSYNEQFF.

V is TRBV7-8 and J is TRBJ2-5, with TRBD2 identical over 7 bases. This CDR3 comprises 17 residues. The ends lost 1 base at V and 0 bases at J; junction bases unmatched: 8. Looked up from germline, CDR1 is SGHVS and CDR2 is FQNEAQ. CDR3 region: CASSLGASGKYQETQYF. The CDR3 DNA is TGTGCCAGCAGCTTAGGGGCTAGCGGAAAGTACCAAGAGACCCAGTACTTC. Supplemented by reference TRBV7-8 and TRBJ2-5, the full variable domain reads GAGVSQSPRYKVAKRGQDVALRCDPISGHVSLFWYQQALGQGPEFLTYFQNEAQLDKSGLPSDRFFAERPEGSVSTLKIQRTQQEDSAVYLCASSLGASGKYQETQYFGPGTRLLVL.

This clone appeared a single time. The chain employs TRBV7-9 and TRBJ2-7; D is uncertain. Germline CDR1 SEHNR, CDR2 FQNEAQ (reference sequence). V was pared by 2 bases and J by 3 bases, with 8 bases between. This CDR3 contains 13 residues. The CDR3 loop is CASSLYTGYEQYF. CDR3 nucleotides: TGTGCCAGCAGCTTATACACGGGCTACGAGCAGTACTTC.

The chain joins TRBV7-9 to TRBJ2-3; no clear D gene. CDR3 length: 13 residues. With 5 bases removed from V and 6 bases from J, the gap between germline ends came to 12 bases. Germline V gene data show CDR1 as SEHNR and CDR2 as FQNEAQ (reference sequence). The CDR3: CASSPTGADTQYF. CDR3 in DNA: TGTGCCAGCAGCCCTACTGGAGCGGATACGCAGTATTTT. Using reference TRBV7-9 and TRBJ2-3 for the parts outside the CDR3, the full variable domain is DTGVSQNPRHKITKRGQNVTFRCDPISEHNRLYWYRQTLGQGPEFLTYFQNEAQLEKSRLLSDRFSAERPKGSFSTLEIQRTEQGDSAMYLCASSPTGADTQYFGPGTRLTVL.

The chain recombines TRBV25-1 with TRBJ2-3; 7 positions agree with TRBD2. The CDR3 is 15 amino acids. Germline loops: CDR1 MGHDK, CDR2 SYGVNS. V dropped 0 bases and J dropped 3; count of bases not matched to a gene: 3. The CDR3 loop reads CASSEYGGSTDTQYF. The DNA for the CDR3 is TGTGCCAGCAGTGAATATGGCGGGAGTACAGATACGCAGTATTTT.

The CDR3 reads CASLWRSEQFF. As DNA, the CDR3 is TGTGCCAGCCTATGGCGGAGTGAGCAGTTCTTC. The rearrangement joins TRBV2 to TRBJ2-1; D gene ambiguous. Germline V CDR1 and CDR2: SNHLY, FYNNEI. Trimming cost V 8 bases and J 9 bases, with 11 bases left between them. The CDR3 runs 11 residues.

V and J are TRBV5-5 and TRBJ1-4; 8 bases match TRBD1. Germline CDR1 SGHKS, CDR2 YYEKEE (reference sequence). The trim removed 5 bases at V and 1 base at J, leaving 4 bases unmatched. The CDR3 has 15 residues. CDR3 region: CASSFTGGTNEKLFF. CDR3 DNA sequence: TGTGCCAGCAGTTTTACAGGGGGAACTAATGAAAAACTGTTTTTT.

CDR3 loop: CASSPLTSGAGNEQFF. Here the CDR3 DNA reads TGCGCCAGCAGCCCACTGACTAGCGGGGCGGGCAATGAGCAGTTCTTC. The chain couples TRBV5-1 to TRBJ2-1; 11 bases match TRBD2. The CDR3 length is 16 residues. Germline CDR1 SGHRS, CDR2 YFSETQ. The V segment lost 4 bases and the J segment 6 bases; nucleotides outside the gene matches: 9.

CDR3 sequence (DNA): TGTGCCAGCAGCCAAAGGACCGAAGGGAGGGGCACTGAAGCTTTCTTT. It specifies CASSQRTEGRGTEAFF. The V and J genes are TRBV14 and TRBJ1-1, with D possibly matching TRBD1 (5 bases). Germline CDR1 reads SGHDN; CDR2 reads FVKESK. V was cut by 2 bases and J by 4 bases, with 17 bases left in between. The CDR3 runs to 16 residues.

The chain recombines TRBV14 with TRBJ2-1; 8 positions agree with TRBD2. The V segment lost 1 base and the J segment 6 bases; nucleotides outside the gene matches: 11. This CDR3 has 17 amino acids. CDR1 is SGHDN, CDR2 FVKESK, per germline. This chain's CDR3 is CASSQGPFRAGGNEQFF. CDR3 sequence (DNA): TGTGCCAGCAGCCAAGGCCCGTTTAGGGCGGGAGGCAATGAGCAGTTCTTC.

The V and J genes are TRBV11-3 and TRBJ2-1; 9 nucleotides agree with TRBD2. The CDR3 covers 15 residues. The germline V gene encodes CDR1 SGHNT and CDR2 YENEEA. Unmatched junction bases numbered 5, after V lost 3 bases and J lost 5 bases. The CDR3 DNA is TGTGCCAGCAGCTTGGGTAGCGGGAGCAACAATGAGCAGTTCTTC. This encodes CASSLGSGSNNEQFF.

Remarks on this clone: The junction does not match germline at one end; this may be a read error. V gene TRBV2 combines with J gene TRBJ1-3; TRBD1 agrees at 7 bases. CDR1 is SNHLY and CDR2 is FYNNEI in the germline V gene. This CDR3 region has 14 residues. The CDR3 nucleotides read TGTGCCAGCAGCGAACAGGGGATGGGAAGCACCATATATTTT. Its protein product is CASSEQGMGSTIYF. The full variable domain, rest sourced from reference TRBV2 and TRBJ1-3, is EPEVTQTPSHQVTQMGQEVILRCVPISNHLYFYWYRQILGQKVEFLVSFYNNEISEKSEIFDDQFSVERPDGSNFTLKIRSTKLEDSAMYFCASSEQGMGSTIYFGEGSWLTVV.

This chain joins TRBV5-1 and TRBJ1-1; D is perhaps TRBD1 (5 bases). This CDR3 has 13 residues. Germline V CDR1 and CDR2: SGHRS, YFSETQ. With 2 bases removed from V and 4 bases from J, the gap between germline ends came to 9 bases. The CDR3 region is CASSLGATTEAFF. As DNA, the CDR3 is TGCGCCAGCAGCTTAGGGGCGACCACTGAAGCTTTCTTT.

The chain links TRBV7-8 to TRBJ2-3, with 10 bases lining up with TRBD1. This CDR3 has 16 residues. Germline lookup yields CDR1 SGHVS and CDR2 FQNEAQ. Trimming at V came to 6 bases and at J to 1 base, leaving 7 bases not matched to a gene. The CDR3 sequence is CASSPLGTGGTDTQYF. The CDR3 DNA reads as TGTGCCAGCAGTCCGTTGGGGACAGGGGGCACAGATACGCAGTATTTT.

This chain links TRBV7-8 with TRBJ2-3; 9 positions match TRBD2. Trimming removed 2 bases from V and 4 bases from J; junction bases left unmatched: 7. Germline V gene data show CDR1 as SGHVS and CDR2 as FQNEAQ. The CDR3 is 16 amino acids. The DNA for the CDR3 is TGTGCCAGCAGCTTAAGTAGCGGGGGAGTGGCAGATACGCAGTATTTT. The encoded protein is CASSLSSGGVADTQYF.

The CDR3 sequence: CASREGTARGGYTF. The CDR3 bases are TGTGCCAGCAGGGAGGGGACCGCGAGAGGCGGCTACACCTTC. This chain joins TRBV6-5 and TRBJ1-2, with a tentative D call TRBD1 (5 bases). Trimming removed 6 bases from V and 8 bases from J, with 19 bases in between. The CDR3 contains 14 residues. Germline loops: CDR1 MNHEY, CDR2 SVGAGI.